This T cell receptor beta chain comes out of a study of CD8 T cells in Susac syndrome. It was treatment-naive patients with stable or active relapsing-remitting disease who made up the multiple sclerosis controls. Looked up from germline, CDR1 is DFQATT and CDR2 is SNEGSKA (reference sequence). This CDR3 is built from 11 residues. General study findings and limits: The study recognized that the number of individuals in its TCR sequencing and HLA analysis was relatively small.

To note about this clonotype: Its specificity is unknown.

RNA in amounts of roughly 0.5 to 1 ug was reverse transcribed with random hexamers. Multiplex immunoSEQ PCR targeted 54 Vbeta and 13 Jbeta TCR beta segments. In TCRdb, the immunoSEQ multiplex PCR reads were re-called with MiXCR into one record per CDR3 protein. Of roughly 200,000 distinct CDR3 sequences in the sample, approximately 95% are singletons; the top ten hold 0.093%. What was sequenced was CD4+ T cells from PBMCs. This receptor was taken from a human donor with multiple sclerosis. This rearrangement joins TRBV20-1 to TRBJ2-3; D unresolved. The CDR3, as DNA: TGCAGCTGCACCCTGGGGGATACGCAGTATTTT. It codes for CSCTLGDTQYF.